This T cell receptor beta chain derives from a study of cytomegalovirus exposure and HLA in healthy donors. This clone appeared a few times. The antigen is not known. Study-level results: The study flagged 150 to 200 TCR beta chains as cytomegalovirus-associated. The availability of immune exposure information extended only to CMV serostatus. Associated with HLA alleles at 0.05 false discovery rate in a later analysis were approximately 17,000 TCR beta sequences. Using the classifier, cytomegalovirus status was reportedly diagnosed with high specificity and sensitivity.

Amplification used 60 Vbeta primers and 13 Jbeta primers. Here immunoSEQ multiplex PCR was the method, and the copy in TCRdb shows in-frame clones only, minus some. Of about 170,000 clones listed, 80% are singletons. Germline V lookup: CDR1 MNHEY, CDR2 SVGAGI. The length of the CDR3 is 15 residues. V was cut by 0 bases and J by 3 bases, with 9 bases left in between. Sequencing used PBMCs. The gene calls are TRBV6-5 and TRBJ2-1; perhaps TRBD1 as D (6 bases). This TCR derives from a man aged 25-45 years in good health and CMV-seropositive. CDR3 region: CASSYSVQGYNEQFF. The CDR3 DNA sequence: TGTGCCAGCAGTTACTCGGTACAGGGCTACAATGAGCAGTTCTTC.